This T cell receptor (beta chain) was identified in a study of blood T cell repertoires in COVID-19 (dated by TCRdb to 2020 to 2021). For the wider study: Samples covering the acute and convalescent phases of COVID-19 were provided by collaborators in the United States, Italy and Spain. The samples were drawn from two sources: the first 160 participants of the ongoing ImmuneRACE study, and 950 to 1,500 subjects contributed by 6 global collaborators. A de-identified subject ID, COVID-19 status, age in years and sex were almost always included in the sample metadata. The material from the prospective study consisted of cDNA or gDNA derived from T cells, B-cell-depleted T cells, or PBMCs. The repertoires were released in a freely available public database meant as a resource for research on the immune response to SARS-CoV-2. HLA class I and class II types, where available, came from metadata supplied by the sample provider rather than from assay-based typing. Deeply sampled blood TCRbeta repertoires from subjects exposed to, actively infected with, or recovered from COVID-19 were included in the dataset.

The germline V and J ends show losses of 0 bases and 1 base respectively, and no gene match explains 2 bases of the junction. Including cysteine and phenylalanine, the CDR3 has 15 amino acids. The kept DNA is CDR3 alone, 45 bases in frame from the first base. Taken from the germline V gene, the CDR1 and CDR2 loops are SGHVS and FQNEAQ. Overall results and qualifications from the work: How much clinical and demographic metadata was included differed by source and by participant, and the metadata was provided uncurated.

The immunoSEQ Assay, a bias-controlled multiplex PCR, was used to amplify TCRbeta CDR3 regions from genomic DNA. From the authors' description of their analysis: The number of nucleated cells in each sample was estimated by amplification of reference gene primers within the assay. To quantify the absolute abundance of each unique TCRbeta CDR3 rearrangement, sequence reads were collapsed and filtered. For each sample, productive Simpson clonality was calculated by taking the square root of Simpson's diversity index across productive rearrangements. This immuneACCESS table, as held by TCRdb, lists in-frame sequences with V and J called but not all clones. Of the missing ones, under half trace to an unresolved V gene in checked studies; the others have no known cause. The V and J calls and clone size come from that table; D and trimming were worked out from the DNA. Present in this sample are 300,000 to 350,000 clones, roughly 90% of which were seen just once. The ten most abundant clones make up approximately 2.4% of the sample.

Concerning this clone itself: Its specific antigen is unknown. Base quality data are lacking; no much larger clone is found one base away.

Collaborating institutions collected whole blood in K2EDTA tubes following their own protocols. Collaborator samples were shipped for TCRbeta analysis as frozen whole blood, isolated PBMCs, or DNA extracted from either sample type. Sequenced: peripheral blood. The sequence is built from TRBV7-8 and TRBJ2-7, and 8 bases in between align with TRBD1. The receptor was derived from a man aged 18 to 29 with active or convalescent COVID-19. The sequenced DNA is TGTGCCAGCAGCTTAGCCGGGACAGGTTCCTACGAGCAGTACTTC. Its coded protein is CASSLAGTGSYEQYF.